The sequence of this T cell receptor beta chain was determined in a study of PD-1 blockade in mismatch repair-deficient tumors (dated by TCRdb to 2016 to 2017). Background on the whole study: The trial enrolled about 90 consecutive patients with some twelve mismatch repair-deficient cancer types between September 2013 and 2016, all previously treated and progressing. Tumor-associated T cell clones in the peripheral blood of patients responding to PD-1 blockade were tracked using deep sequencing of TCR CDR3 regions. Beyond this particular receptor, the publication reports: Rapid expansion after pembrolizumab followed by contraction, generally before radiologic responses, was shown by tumor-resident clones, which were often undetectable in blood before treatment.

Mismatch repair deficiency was established in every enrolled patient by polymerase chain reaction or immunohistochemistry. TCR sequencing was performed for a few patients who responded to pembrolizumab therapy. The phase II trial prospectively evaluated PD-1 blockade with pembrolizumab in advanced mismatch repair-deficient cancers, independent of tissue of origin. Serial peripheral blood T cell samples were collected before and at multiple times after starting PD-1 blockade. The timing of each blood sample was reported as weeks after the first dose of pembrolizumab. Trimming removed 0 bases from V and 6 bases from J, leaving 10 bases between the germline ends. Including the terminal cysteine and phenylalanine, the CDR3 comprises 14 residues. This entry keeps only the CDR3 DNA: 42 bases, framed from base 1. Per the germline V gene (reference sequence), SGHKS is the CDR1 and YYEKEE is the CDR2. The library was prepared using the immunoSEQ multiplex PCR assay. Sourced from immuneACCESS, this table was stored by TCRdb with only in-frame sequences that have V and J called. A share of the clones is absent; for the studies checked, an unresolved V gene accounts for under half, and the remainder has no known explanation. Here the sample has around 40,000 clones; approximately 85% occur a single time. Approximately 3.9% of the sample goes to the ten largest clones.

Worth noting for this clone: The antigen this receptor binds is unknown. No much larger clonotype is one base removed from it; base qualities were not supplied.

The source material was peripheral blood, sampled about 81 weeks after starting pembrolizumab. This clonotype was sampled from an adult with mismatch repair-deficient cancer. The chain couples TRBV5-5 to TRBJ1-5; the D segment cannot be called with confidence. The CDR3 loop reads CASSLGPTFQPQHF. The DNA sequence is as follows: TGTGCCAGCAGCTTGGGGCCGACCTTTCAGCCCCAGCATTTT.